A single sample gave rise to the 14 T cell receptor beta chains below, sequenced in a study of T cell clonotyping in hematopoietic cell transplantation. TCRdb keeps only in-frame clones here, not all; method: immunoSEQ multiplex PCR. Here the sample spans more than 20,000 clones, 90% being singletons. Time point indicated: recipient sample about 28 days before transplant, after cytoreduction. Specimen: peripheral blood mononuclear cells, collected before stem cell transplant. The receptors were sampled from a man between 18 and 29 years old with biphenotypic leukemia. Some clones in this sample may be carry-over from other donors' samples.

This rearrangement joins TRBV5-1 to TRBJ2-2, with a tentative D call TRBD1 (5 bases). The CDR3 runs to 16 residues. The ends were cut back, 0 bases at V and 1 base at J, with 10 bases in the middle. Germline V lookup: CDR1 SGHRS, CDR2 YFSETQ. Written as DNA, the CDR3 is TGCGCCAGCAGCTTGGGGGCAACAGGGAACACCGGGGAGCTGTTTTTT. This translates into CASSLGATGNTGELFF.

V is TRBV19 and J is TRBJ1-5, with 7 positions matching TRBD1. Unmatched junction bases numbered 7, after V lost 8 bases and J lost 6 bases. This CDR3 comprises 13 residues. Germline V gives CDR1 LNHDA, CDR2 SQIVND (reference sequence). The CDR3 reads CASFTGVGQPQHF. CDR3 bases: TGTGCCAGTTTTACAGGGGTCGGTCAGCCCCAGCATTTT. Variable domain in full (rest from reference TRBV19 and TRBJ1-5): DGGITQSPKYLFRKEGQNVTLSCEQNLNHDAMYWYRQDPGQGLRLIYYSQIVNDFQKGDIAEGYSVSREKKESFPLTVTSAQKNPTAFYLCASFTGVGQPQHFGDGTRLSIL.

V gene TRBV7-3 combines with J gene TRBJ2-7, with TRBD2 matching 10 bases. Germline CDR1 and CDR2: SGHTA and FQGTGA. The CDR3 is 15 residues long. The V and J ends lost 5 bases and 5 bases, in that order; junction bases with no gene match: 9. The CDR3, as DNA: TGTGCCAGCAGCCCTAGCGGGAGCACGGGCGACGAGCAGTACTTC. Its protein product is CASSPSGSTGDEQYF.

The chain has TRBV9 and TRBJ1-3; TRBD1 matches 8 bases. The CDR3 is 15 residues long. The germline V gene encodes CDR1 SGDLS and CDR2 YYNGEE. Trimming cost V 4 bases and J 2 bases; bases outside gene matches: 5. In DNA form, the CDR3 reads TGTGCCAGCAGCTCTTGGGACAGGACTGGAAACACCATATATTTT. Its protein is CASSSWDRTGNTIYF.

The chain combines TRBV5-4 with TRBJ2-2; D is perhaps TRBD1 (6 bases). V was trimmed by 0 bases and J by 5 bases, leaving 11 bases between them. This CDR3 is built from 15 residues. The V gene's germline CDR1 is SGHNT and CDR2 YYREEE (reference sequence). The CDR3 region is CASSLDREGTGELFF. The CDR3 nucleotides read TGTGCCAGCAGCTTGGACAGGGAAGGAACCGGGGAGCTGTTTTTT.

The chain joins TRBV4-1 to TRBJ1-5; D uncertain. Germline V gives CDR1 MGHRA, CDR2 YSYEKL. The CDR3 has 14 amino acids. With 1 base removed from V and 4 bases from J, the gap between germline ends came to 8 bases. In nucleotides, the CDR3 is TGCGCCAGCAGCCAAGGGTCGGGGAATCAGCCCCAGCATTTT. It specifies CASSQGSGNQPQHF.

In this sample, this clone turned up once. The chain employs TRBV7-8 and TRBJ2-7, with D perhaps matching TRBD1 (5 bases). The CDR3 runs 16 residues. V was shortened by 1 base and J by 3 bases, with 16 bases between the two germline ends. Germline V gene data show CDR1 as SGHVS and CDR2 as FQNEAQ. Written as DNA, the CDR3 is TGTGCCAGCAGCTTAGAGGTCATTGGGCAGGGCTACGAGCAGTACTTC. Its protein is CASSLEVIGQGYEQYF.

This clone was recorded a few times. In DNA, the CDR3 is TGTGCCGCTGGGCCCGCAGGGGCTGACGGCTACACCTTC. It codes for CAAGPAGADGYTF. The gene calls are TRBV6-6 and TRBJ1-2; D possibly corresponds to TRBD1 (6 bases). The CDR3 has 13 residues. V shed 11 bases and J shed 8 bases, with 21 bases lying between them. CDR1 is MNHNY, CDR2 SVGAGI, per germline (reference sequence).

This clone occurred a few times. The chain employs TRBV4-1 and TRBJ1-5, with TRBD1 as a possible D gene (6 bases). The CDR3 runs to 15 residues. Trimming stripped 4 bases from V and 7 bases from J, with 17 bases between. Germline V gene lookup returns CDR1 MGHRA and CDR2 YSYEKL. CDR3 sequence: CASSLDQGRSQPQHF. CDR3 coding DNA: TGCGCCAGCAGCCTAGACCAGGGGCGAAGCCAGCCCCAGCATTTT.

This clone was found once. The chain recombines TRBV5-1 with TRBJ2-3; D gene ambiguous. The ends were cut back, 7 bases at V and 2 bases at J, with 8 bases in the middle. This CDR3 has 12 residues. Germline V gives CDR1 SGHRS, CDR2 YFSETQ. CDR3 residues: CASSGFTDTQYF. The CDR3 nucleotides read TGCGCCAGCTCGGGTTTCACAGATACGCAGTATTTT.

The genes are TRBV5-1 and TRBJ2-5; perhaps TRBD2 as D (6 bases). Germline loops: CDR1 SGHRS, CDR2 YFSETQ. V shed 4 bases and J shed 1 base, with 20 bases lying between them. This CDR3 is 17 amino acids long. CDR3 DNA sequence: TGCGCCAGCAGCCTGACTACCCCCGGGACTTTCCAAGAGACCCAGTACTTC. Translation gives CASSLTTPGTFQETQYF.

V usage is TRBV5-4 and J usage is TRBJ1-6; tentatively, D is TRBD1 (5 bases). Deletions cut 0 bases from V and 3 bases from J, with 10 bases between. This CDR3 has 16 residues. Germline assignment: CDR1 SGHNT and CDR2 YYREEE (reference sequence). The DNA for the CDR3 is TGTGCCAGCAGCTTGGCCGGGGCTCTCTATAATTCACCCCTCCACTTT. Encoded protein: CASSLAGALYNSPLHF. Together with reference TRBV5-4 and TRBJ1-6, the CDR3 gives the full variable domain: ETGVTQSPTHLIKTRGQQVTLRCSSQSGHNTVSWYQQALGQGPQFIFQYYREEENGRGNFPPRFSGLQFPNYSSELNVNALELDDSALYLCASSLAGALYNSPLHFGNGTRLTVT.

This chain connects TRBV5-1 to TRBJ2-7; 11 nucleotides align to TRBD1. Germline-derived CDR1 and CDR2 are SGHRS and YFSETQ. The CDR3 length is 14 residues. V was clipped by 3 bases and J by 6 bases; unmatched bases: 5. CDR3 nucleotide sequence: TGCGCCAGCAGCTCGGACAGGGGGCAAAGCGAGCAGTACTTC. Amino acid sequence: CASSSDRGQSEQYF.

The rearrangement uses TRBV27 and TRBJ1-6; a possible D gene is TRBD1 (5 bases). The CDR3 runs to 16 residues. V was trimmed by 3 bases and J by 10 bases, leaving 19 bases between them. Germline CDR1 reads MNHEY; CDR2 reads SMNVEV (reference sequence). Here the CDR3 reads CASSLGVGPLGSPLHF. The CDR3 bases are TGTGCCAGCAGTTTGGGGGTCGGACCGCTGGGATCACCCCTCCACTTT.